One and the same sample provided the 7 T cell receptor beta chains below, sequenced in a study of cytomegalovirus exposure and HLA in healthy donors. This PCR relied on a set of 60 Vbeta primers and 13 Jbeta primers. This table comes from immunoSEQ multiplex PCR, and its TCRdb copy is limited to in-frame clones, with some not included. The sample records about 120,000 clones, roughly four fifths being singletons. The sample comprised PBMCs. The receptors were sampled from a woman aged 30 to 39 in good health and CMV-seropositive.

The V call is TRBV4-3, the J call TRBJ1-2; D is uncertain. Trimming removed 1 base at V and 6 bases at J, with 9 bases between. The CDR3 runs to 13 residues. Germline CDR1 and CDR2: LGHNA and YSLEER. This chain's CDR3 is CASSQVSGNGYTF. The CDR3 nucleotides are TGCGCCAGCAGCCAAGTGTCCGGGAATGGCTACACCTTC.

V usage is TRBV20-1 and J usage is TRBJ1-2; D might be TRBD1 (5 bases). CDR3 length: 11 amino acids. CDR1 and CDR2 from the germline V gene are DFQATT and SNEGSKA (reference sequence). V was trimmed by 3 bases and J by 8 bases, leaving 10 bases between them. CDR3 sequence reads: CSASGGEGYTF. CDR3 sequence (DNA): TGCAGTGCTAGTGGGGGGGAAGGCTACACCTTC.

This clone occurred once. The chain has TRBV11-2 and TRBJ1-1, with a possible D match to TRBD1 (5 bases). Trimming left V 0 bases short and J 5 bases short, with 10 bases between. The CDR3 spans 14 residues. Germline V lookup: CDR1 SGHAT, CDR2 FQNNGV. In nucleotides, the CDR3 is TGTGCCAGCAGCTTAGAACCCGGGGGGACTGAAGCTTTCTTT. Protein product: CASSLEPGGTEAFF.

This chain uses TRBV30 with TRBJ1-5; weak D call: TRBD1 (6 bases). This CDR3 comprises 15 residues. V was pared by 4 bases and J by 4 bases, with 17 bases between. In germline, CDR1 is GTSNPN, CDR2 SVGIG (reference sequence). This chain's CDR3 is CAWTVGARGNQPQHF. The CDR3 region has the DNA TGTGCCTGGACAGTGGGGGCCAGGGGTAATCAGCCCCAGCATTTT.

This rearrangement joins TRBV7-7 to TRBJ2-3, with 10 positions matching TRBD1. The germline V gene encodes CDR1 SSHAT and CDR2 FNYEAQ (reference sequence). V lost 5 bases and J lost 1; bases outside the gene matches: 3. The CDR3 runs to 15 residues. The CDR3 DNA sequence: TGTGCCAGCAGCCCCGGGACAGGGGGCACAGATACGCAGTATTTT. It yields the protein CASSPGTGGTDTQYF.

The chain recombines TRBV6-6 with TRBJ2-1; unclear D gene. V lost 10 bases and J lost 5, with 9 bases in between. Germline V gene lookup returns CDR1 MNHNY and CDR2 SVGAGI (reference sequence). This CDR3 comprises 11 residues. CDR3 protein: CATRFDNEQFF. CDR3 coding DNA: TGTGCCACGCGTTTCGACAATGAGCAGTTCTTC.

The chain is built from TRBV5-1 and TRBJ2-5, with 11 bases identical to TRBD2. The length of the CDR3 is 17 residues. The V and J ends lost 4 bases and 1 base, in that order; junction bases with no gene match: 9. Germline lookup yields CDR1 SGHRS and CDR2 YFSETQ. The CDR3 DNA sequence: TGCGCCAGCAGCCAACTAGCGGGAGCGGGCGGCCAAGAGACCCAGTACTTC. Amino acids: CASSQLAGAGGQETQYF.